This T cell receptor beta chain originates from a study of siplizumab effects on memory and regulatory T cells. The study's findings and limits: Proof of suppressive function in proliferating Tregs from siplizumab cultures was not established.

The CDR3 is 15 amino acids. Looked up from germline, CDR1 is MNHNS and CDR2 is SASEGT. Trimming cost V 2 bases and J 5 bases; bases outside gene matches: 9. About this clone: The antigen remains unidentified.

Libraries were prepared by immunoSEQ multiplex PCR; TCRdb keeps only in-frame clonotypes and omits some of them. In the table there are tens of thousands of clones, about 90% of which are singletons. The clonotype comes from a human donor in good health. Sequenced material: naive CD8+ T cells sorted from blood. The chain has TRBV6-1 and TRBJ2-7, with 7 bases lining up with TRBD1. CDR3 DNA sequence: TGTGCCAGCAGTGAACTGCGGTATACAGGGGACGAGCAGTACTTC. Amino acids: CASSELRYTGDEQYF.